A single sample is the source of the 10 T cell receptor beta chains below, sequenced in a study of T-cell memory formation after mild COVID-19 (dated by TCRdb to the early 2020s). The method was 5' RACE. For sequencing, an Illumina NovaSeq 6000 was employed. TCRdb ran its own pipeline on the public reads, namely fastp trimming at Q25 and MiXCR clone calling, and kept in-frame beta chains. Merged by CDR3 protein, the rows form single entries marked with the most common genes and DNA. The sample records some 440,000 distinct CDR3 sequences, roughly 25% of which are singletons. The ten most abundant clones make up approximately 13% of the sample. Input material: PBMCs or a T cell subset sorted from them (not recorded which). These receptors all stem from an adult woman who had mild COVID-19 (a few samples of this study predate the infection). The sample titles of this study are shuffled in the database, so cell type and time point are left out; the donor was told from shared clones.

The V and J genes are TRBV7-8 and TRBJ1-2; 8 bases line up with TRBD1. The germline V gene encodes CDR1 SGHVS and CDR2 FQNEAQ. V dropped 3 bases and J dropped 0; count of bases not matched to a gene: 12. There are 18 residues in the CDR3. The CDR3 sequence is CASSFPSRQGRANYGYTF. The DNA of the CDR3 is TGTGCCAGCAGCTTCCCCTCCCGACAGGGGCGAGCTAACTATGGCTACACCTTC.

The chain has TRBV11-1 and TRBJ1-2; 7 bases fit TRBD1. V lost 5 bases, J lost 4 bases, and 13 bases stayed unmatched. Germline V gene sequence: CDR1 SGHAT, CDR2 FQDESV (reference sequence). This CDR3 contains 16 residues. The CDR3 protein is CASSPINRGGTYGYTF. CDR3 nucleotides: TGTGCCAGCAGCCCCATCAACAGGGGTGGCACCTATGGCTACACCTTC.

This rearrangement joins TRBV18 to TRBJ1-1; 8 bases are a match to TRBD1. Trimming at V came to 3 bases and at J to 8 bases, leaving 5 bases not matched to a gene. The CDR3 is made up of 13 amino acids. CDR1 is KGHSH and CDR2 is LQKENI in the germline V gene. As DNA, the CDR3 is TGTGCCAGCTCACCCACAGGGGGTTACGAAGCTTTCTTT. This codes for CASSPTGGYEAFF.

DNA of the CDR3: TGTGCCAGCAGCTTAAGCGACAGGGGACCGTTGAGCTCCTACAATGAGCAGTTCTTC. Protein: CASSLSDRGPLSSYNEQFF. V and J are TRBV7-9 and TRBJ2-1; 8 positions match TRBD1. CDR1 is SEHNR, CDR2 FQNEAQ, per germline (reference sequence). The CDR3 sequence is 19 residues long. Germline trimming cut 2 bases from V and 0 bases from J; bases unmatched to any gene: 12.

This chain uses TRBV3-1 with TRBJ2-6; 7 nucleotides align to TRBD2. After removal of 2 bases from V and 0 bases from J, the junction contained 4 bases not matched to a gene. Germline assignment: CDR1 LGHDT and CDR2 YNNKEL (reference sequence). This CDR3 is built from 17 residues. For the CDR3, the DNA is TGTGCCAGCAGCCAAAGCGGGACCTACTCTGGGGCCAACGTCCTGACTTTC. This codes for CASSQSGTYSGANVLTF.

A few counts support this clonotype. This chain joins TRBV6-5 and TRBJ1-2; D not resolved. CDR1 and CDR2 from the germline V gene are MNHEY and SVGAGI. CDR3 length equals 14 residues. V shed 2 bases and J shed 2 bases, with 9 bases lying between them. The CDR3 DNA sequence: TGTGCCAGCAGTTACGGTTCCATGAACTATGGCTACACCTTC. It translates to CASSYGSMNYGYTF.

A few counts support this clonotype. The chain couples TRBV3-1 to TRBJ2-1; 9 nucleotides line up with TRBD2. Germline V gives CDR1 LGHDT, CDR2 YNNKEL (reference sequence). This CDR3 region has 17 residues. With 1 base clipped from V and 5 bases from J, the junction kept 9 bases outside the gene matches. CDR3 nucleotides: TGTGCCAGCAGCCAAGTGTATATGACTAGCGGCAACAATGAGCAGTTCTTC. Its protein product is CASSQVYMTSGNNEQFF.

V and J are TRBV5-5 and TRBJ2-1; D gene unclear. The ends were cut back, 4 bases at V and 10 bases at J, with 15 bases in the middle. Germline assignment: CDR1 SGHKS and CDR2 YYEKEE (reference sequence). The CDR3 is 13 residues long. The CDR3 DNA reads as TGTGCCAGCAGCCGAGAGCTGACTGGAGAGCAGTTCTTC. Translation: CASSRELTGEQFF. The variable domain in full, completed from reference TRBV5-5 and TRBJ2-1, reads DAGVTQSPTHLIKTRGQQVTLRCSPISGHKSVSWYQQVLGQGPQFIFQYYEKEERGRGNFPDRFSARQFPNYSSELNVNALLLGDSALYLCASSRELTGEQFFGPGTRLTVL.

There are a few counts of this clonotype. This sequence joins TRBV6-2 or TRBV6-3 and TRBJ2-7, with 12 bases aligning to TRBD2. Looked up from germline, CDR1 is MNHEY and CDR2 is SVGEGT. Trimming at V came to 6 bases and at J to 5 bases, leaving 5 bases not matched to a gene. This CDR3 contains 14 residues. The CDR3 DNA is TGTGCCAGCAGACGACTAGCGGGAGTCGACGAGCAGTACTTC. It specifies CASRRLAGVDEQYF.

The sample holds a few counts of this clonotype. The chain links TRBV6-1 to TRBJ1-1; perhaps TRBD1 as D (6 bases). With 6 bases removed from V and 4 bases from J, the gap between germline ends came to 18 bases. This CDR3 has 15 amino acids. The germline V gene encodes CDR1 MNHNS and CDR2 SASEGT. The CDR3 DNA reads TGTGCCAGCAGAGACTTAAACAGGGTGTCCACTGAAGCTTTCTTT. Encoded protein: CASRDLNRVSTEAFF.